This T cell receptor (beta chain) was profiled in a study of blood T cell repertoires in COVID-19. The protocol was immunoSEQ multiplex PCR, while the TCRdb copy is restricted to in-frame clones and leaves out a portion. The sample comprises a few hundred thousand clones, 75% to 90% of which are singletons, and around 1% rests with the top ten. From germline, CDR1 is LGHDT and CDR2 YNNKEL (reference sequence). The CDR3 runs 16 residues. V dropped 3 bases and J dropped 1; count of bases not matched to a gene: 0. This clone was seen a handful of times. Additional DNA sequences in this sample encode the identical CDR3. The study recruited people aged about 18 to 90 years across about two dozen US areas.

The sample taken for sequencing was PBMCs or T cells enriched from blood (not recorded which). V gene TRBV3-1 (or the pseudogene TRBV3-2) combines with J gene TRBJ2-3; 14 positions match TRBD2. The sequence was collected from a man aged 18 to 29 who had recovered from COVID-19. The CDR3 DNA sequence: TGTGCCAGCAGCCAGGGACTAGCGGGGGGCACAGATACGCAGTATTTT. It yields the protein CASSQGLAGGTDTQYF.